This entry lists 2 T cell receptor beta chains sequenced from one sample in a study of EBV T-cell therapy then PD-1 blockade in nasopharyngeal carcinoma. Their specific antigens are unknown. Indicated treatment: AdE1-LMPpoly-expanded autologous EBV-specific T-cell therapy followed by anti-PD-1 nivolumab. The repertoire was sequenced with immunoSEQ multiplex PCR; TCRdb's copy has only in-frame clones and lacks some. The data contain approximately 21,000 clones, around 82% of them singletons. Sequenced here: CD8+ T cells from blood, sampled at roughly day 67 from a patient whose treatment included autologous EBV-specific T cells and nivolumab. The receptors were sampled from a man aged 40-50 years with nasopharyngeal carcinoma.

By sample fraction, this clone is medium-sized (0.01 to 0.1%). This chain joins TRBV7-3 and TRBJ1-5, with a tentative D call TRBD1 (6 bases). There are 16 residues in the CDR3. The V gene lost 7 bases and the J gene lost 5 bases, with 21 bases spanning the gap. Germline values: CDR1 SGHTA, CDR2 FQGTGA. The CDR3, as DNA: TGTGCCAGCACCCCGTCGGGGGCAGGGCTAGATCAGCCCCAGCATTTT. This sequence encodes CASTPSGAGLDQPQHF.

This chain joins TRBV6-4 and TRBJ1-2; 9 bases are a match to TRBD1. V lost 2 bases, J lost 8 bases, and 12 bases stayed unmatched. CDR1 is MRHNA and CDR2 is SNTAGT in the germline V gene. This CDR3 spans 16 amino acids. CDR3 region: CASSDLSGQGNGGYTF. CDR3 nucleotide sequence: TGTGCCAGCAGTGACCTCTCCGGACAGGGGAACGGGGGCTACACCTTC.